The T cell receptor beta chain under discussion was sequenced for a study of control samples from healthy donors and cancer patients. Trimming cost V 1 base and J 3 bases, with 7 bases left between them. CDR3 length: 15 residues. Germline V lookup: CDR1 LGHDT, CDR2 YNNKEL (reference sequence). Assay used: immunoSEQ multiplex PCR; TCRdb lists only in-frame clones, some missing. Of just under 75,000 clones listed, over 75% are singletons. The receptor was isolated from a woman in her forties or fifties in good health. The chain has TRBV3-1 (or the pseudogene TRBV3-2) and TRBJ1-6; no firm D call. Input material: blood. CDR3 loop: CASSQGTVYNSPLHF. CDR3 in DNA: TGTGCCAGCAGCCAAGGGACGGTCTATAATTCACCCCTCCACTTT.